Listed here are 5 T cell receptor beta chains from one sample, sequenced in a study of shared T cell receptors in the human thymus. Clones were sequenced by immunoSEQ multiplex PCR, and TCRdb holds only the in-frame ones, with some missing. The table records 500,000 to 750,000 clones, 85% to 90% of them present only once. In addition, the sample was reused for a study of human thymus T cells.

The specimen was thymocytes. Receptors originate from a boy in the first two years of life with a congenital heart defect.

The chain employs TRBV4-3 and TRBJ2-7; 7 positions match TRBD2. Germline assignment: CDR1 LGHNA and CDR2 YSLEER. This CDR3 comprises 15 residues. Losses at the gene ends were 1 base for V and 6 bases for J; bases not matched to a gene: 9. In DNA form, the CDR3 reads TGCGCCAGCAGCCAAGTCGAGGGAGGGCCCGGCGAGCAGTACTTC. Translation: CASSQVEGGPGEQYF.

The table lists this clone with a count of one. The chain joins TRBV7-6 to TRBJ2-5, with 8 bases lining up with TRBD2. The CDR3 is 15 residues long. CDR1 and CDR2 (germline): SGHVS, FNYEAQ. The V and J ends lost 6 bases and 4 bases, in that order; junction bases with no gene match: 10. CDR3 in amino acids: CASRLAGELAETQYF. DNA of the CDR3: TGTGCCAGCAGGCTAGCGGGCGAACTAGCAGAGACCCAGTACTTC.

The CDR3 coding sequence is TGTGCCAGCAGTTACTTCAACCCGGGACACCCCTACGAGCAGTACTTC. Translating it yields CASSYFNPGHPYEQYF. This sequence joins TRBV6-5 and TRBJ2-7; tentatively, D is TRBD1 (6 bases). Germline V CDR1 and CDR2: MNHEY, SVGAGI. Trimming pared 1 base from V and 2 bases from J, leaving 15 bases between. The CDR3 runs to 16 residues.

This chain uses TRBV2 with TRBJ1-5; 8 bases align to TRBD1. Trimming took 6 bases from V and 5 from J; bases not matched to a gene: 3. The CDR3 runs to 13 residues. Germline V gene sequence: CDR1 SNHLY, CDR2 FYNNEI. The CDR3 region has the DNA TGTGCCAGCAGGGGACAGGTGGATCAGCCCCAGCATTTT. Its protein is CASRGQVDQPQHF. The whole variable domain, filled in from reference TRBV2 and TRBJ1-5, reads EPEVTQTPSHQVTQMGQEVILRCVPISNHLYFYWYRQILGQKVEFLVSFYNNEISEKSEIFDDQFSVERPDGSNFTLKIRSTKLEDSAMYFCASRGQVDQPQHFGDGTRLSIL.

To note about this clone: The same CDR3 also results from other DNA sequences found in this sample. The J gene is TRBJ1-5, the V gene TRBV28; 12 bases align to TRBD1. CDR1 MDHEN and CDR2 SYDVKM come from the germline V gene. The CDR3 spans 15 residues. With V trimmed by 3 bases and J by 7 bases, 4 bases remained unmatched. This CDR3 is CASSLGQGAGQPQHF. In DNA, the CDR3 is TGTGCCAGCAGTTTGGGACAGGGGGCGGGCCAGCCCCAGCATTTT.